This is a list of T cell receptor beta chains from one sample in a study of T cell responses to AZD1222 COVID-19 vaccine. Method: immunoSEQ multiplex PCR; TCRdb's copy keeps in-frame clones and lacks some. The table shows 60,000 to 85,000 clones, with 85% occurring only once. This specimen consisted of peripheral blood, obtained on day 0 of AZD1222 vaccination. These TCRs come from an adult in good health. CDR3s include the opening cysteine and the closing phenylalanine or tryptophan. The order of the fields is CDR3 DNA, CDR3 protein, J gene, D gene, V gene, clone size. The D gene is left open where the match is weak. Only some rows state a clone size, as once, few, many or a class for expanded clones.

cdr3_nt: TGCAGCGTTGAAATCCCTCCAATGGACTTCTCTCGGGTCTACAATGAGCAGTTCTTC; cdr3_aa: CSVEIPPMDFSRVYNEQFF; j_call: TRBJ2-1; d_call: NA; v_call: TRBV29-1; clone_size: NA
cdr3_nt: TGTGCCAGCAGCCTCGGGGGGCACGGCTACACCTTC; cdr3_aa: CASSLGGHGYTF; j_call: TRBJ1-2; d_call: NA; v_call: TRBV3-1/TRBV3-2; clone_size: NA
cdr3_nt: TGTGCCAGCAGCTTAAGGCCAGCGGCACGTTCTGAAAAACTGTTTTTT; cdr3_aa: CASSLRPAARSEKLFF; j_call: TRBJ1-4; d_call: NA; v_call: TRBV7-9; clone_size: NA
cdr3_nt: TGTGCCAGCAGTTTGCGACAGGGATCCGGGGAGCTGTTTTTT; cdr3_aa: CASSLRQGSGELFF; j_call: TRBJ2-2; d_call: TRBD1; v_call: TRBV5-6; clone_size: NA
cdr3_nt: TGTGCCAGCAGTCAAAGGACGGGGATGAACACCGGGGAGCTGTTTTTT; cdr3_aa: CASSQRTGMNTGELFF; j_call: TRBJ2-2; d_call: NA; v_call: TRBV27; clone_size: NA
cdr3_nt: TGTGCCAGCAGCCCCTCCGGGGCTAGCGGGGGCACAGATACGCAGTATTTT; cdr3_aa: CASSPSGASGGTDTQYF; j_call: TRBJ2-3; d_call: TRBD2; v_call: TRBV7-9; clone_size: NA
cdr3_nt: TGTGCCAGCGGGCGGCAGGGAAACACTGAAGCTTTCTTT; cdr3_aa: CASGRQGNTEAFF; j_call: TRBJ1-1; d_call: NA; v_call: TRBV3-1/TRBV3-2; clone_size: once
cdr3_nt: TGTGCCAGCAGTCTCAATCTGAACACTGAAGCTTTCTTT; cdr3_aa: CASSLNLNTEAFF; j_call: TRBJ1-1; d_call: NA; v_call: TRBV6-2/TRBV6-3; clone_size: NA
cdr3_nt: TGTGCCAGCAGTTACAGTCTAGCGGGGGCCCCCGGGGAGCTGTTTTTT; cdr3_aa: CASSYSLAGAPGELFF; j_call: TRBJ2-2; d_call: TRBD2; v_call: TRBV6-5; clone_size: NA
cdr3_nt: TGTGCCAGCAGCGAGGGACAGGGTGATTCACCCCTCCACTTT; cdr3_aa: CASSEGQGDSPLHF; j_call: TRBJ1-6; d_call: TRBD1; v_call: TRBV5-8; clone_size: NA
cdr3_nt: TGCAGCGTTGAAGATTCAGGGGGCAAGATAAAAATTCGGGATGGCTACACCTTC; cdr3_aa: CSVEDSGGKIKIRDGYTF; j_call: TRBJ1-2; d_call: TRBD1; v_call: TRBV29-1; clone_size: once
cdr3_nt: TGTGCCAGCAGCTTAATCGCTCCCACCTATGGCTACACCTTC; cdr3_aa: CASSLIAPTYGYTF; j_call: TRBJ1-2; d_call: NA; v_call: TRBV7-9; clone_size: NA
cdr3_nt: TGTGCCAGCAGTGTCCTGGGCGGGGAGCTGTTTTTT; cdr3_aa: CASSVLGGELFF; j_call: TRBJ2-2; d_call: NA; v_call: TRBV2; clone_size: NA
cdr3_nt: TGTGCCAGCGGCTCGGCGGATACGCAGTATTTT; cdr3_aa: CASGSADTQYF; j_call: TRBJ2-3; d_call: NA; v_call: TRBV7-2; clone_size: NA
cdr3_nt: TGTGCCAGCAGTCGTTATAGCAATCAGCCCCAGCATTTT; cdr3_aa: CASSRYSNQPQHF; j_call: TRBJ1-5; d_call: NA; v_call: TRBV27; clone_size: NA
cdr3_nt: TGTGCCAGCAGCCGTAGGACTAGCGGGAAAGGCGGGGAGCTGTTTTTT; cdr3_aa: CASSRRTSGKGGELFF; j_call: TRBJ2-2; d_call: TRBD2; v_call: TRBV7-2; clone_size: NA
cdr3_nt: TGTGCCATCAGTGTCGACGGCGCCCTCTCCTACAATGAGCAGTTCTTC; cdr3_aa: CAISVDGALSYNEQFF; j_call: TRBJ2-1; d_call: NA; v_call: TRBV10-3; clone_size: NA
cdr3_nt: TGTGCCAGCAGCTCACAGGGGGCGGACTATGGCTACACCTTC; cdr3_aa: CASSSQGADYGYTF; j_call: TRBJ1-2; d_call: TRBD1; v_call: TRBV6-5; clone_size: NA
cdr3_nt: TGTGCCAGCAGCGCCCGCACAGGGGGCGCCGGGGGCGAGCAGTACTTC; cdr3_aa: CASSARTGGAGGEQYF; j_call: TRBJ2-7; d_call: TRBD1; v_call: TRBV11-1; clone_size: NA
cdr3_nt: TGTGCCAGTAGTTTTACCCTTGCAAGTCATCAGCCCCAGCATTTT; cdr3_aa: CASSFTLASHQPQHF; j_call: TRBJ1-5; d_call: NA; v_call: TRBV19; clone_size: once
cdr3_nt: TGTGCCATCATGGGGGGAAATGTCGGCTACGAGCAGTACTTC; cdr3_aa: CAIMGGNVGYEQYF; j_call: TRBJ2-7; d_call: NA; v_call: TRBV10-3; clone_size: NA
cdr3_nt: TGTGCCAGCAGCCATCCCGGACGGCTGGGAGGCTACACCTTC; cdr3_aa: CASSHPGRLGGYTF; j_call: TRBJ1-2; d_call: NA; v_call: TRBV7-2; clone_size: NA
cdr3_nt: TGTGCCAGCAGTGAGAGGGGTAATGGCTACACCTTC; cdr3_aa: CASSERGNGYTF; j_call: TRBJ1-2; d_call: NA; v_call: TRBV2; clone_size: NA
cdr3_nt: TGCAGCGGGAGGGACAGCCTCACTGAAGCTTTCTTT; cdr3_aa: CSGRDSLTEAFF; j_call: TRBJ1-1; d_call: TRBD1; v_call: TRBV29-1; clone_size: NA
cdr3_nt: TGTGCCAGCACCCTAAAGGCTAGCGGGAGTAACAGCAATGAGCAGTTCTTC; cdr3_aa: CASTLKASGSNSNEQFF; j_call: TRBJ2-1; d_call: TRBD2; v_call: TRBV27; clone_size: NA
cdr3_nt: TGTGCCAGCAGCCAAGACAGCGGACCTTGGGGGCACTATGGCTACACCTTC; cdr3_aa: CASSQDSGPWGHYGYTF; j_call: TRBJ1-2; d_call: NA; v_call: TRBV3-1/TRBV3-2; clone_size: once
cdr3_nt: TGTGCCAGTAGTACTTTGGACAGGGGGCTGGAGGAGACCCAGTACTTC; cdr3_aa: CASSTLDRGLEETQYF; j_call: TRBJ2-5; d_call: TRBD1; v_call: TRBV19; clone_size: NA
cdr3_nt: TGTGCCAGCTCACCGGGACAGAATATAGATACGCAGTATTTT; cdr3_aa: CASSPGQNIDTQYF; j_call: TRBJ2-3; d_call: TRBD1; v_call: TRBV18; clone_size: NA
cdr3_nt: TGTGCCAGCAGCTCGCTTAGCAGGGGAATAAACACTGAAGCTTTCTTT; cdr3_aa: CASSSLSRGINTEAFF; j_call: TRBJ1-1; d_call: NA; v_call: TRBV11-2; clone_size: NA
cdr3_nt: TGTGCCAGCAGCTGGGACGGCTACGAGCAGTACTTC; cdr3_aa: CASSWDGYEQYF; j_call: TRBJ2-7; d_call: NA; v_call: TRBV27; clone_size: NA
cdr3_nt: TGTGCCAGCAGCTTAGAATCCACTACGACTAATGAAAAACTGTTTTTT; cdr3_aa: CASSLESTTTNEKLFF; j_call: TRBJ1-4; d_call: NA; v_call: TRBV7-8; clone_size: NA
cdr3_nt: TGTGCCAGCAGCCGCGGTAACTATGGCTACACCTTC; cdr3_aa: CASSRGNYGYTF; j_call: TRBJ1-2; d_call: NA; v_call: TRBV12-3/TRBV12-4; clone_size: NA
cdr3_nt: TGTGCCAGCAGTTGGGACACCTACGAGCAGTACTTC; cdr3_aa: CASSWDTYEQYF; j_call: TRBJ2-7; d_call: NA; v_call: TRBV12-3/TRBV12-4; clone_size: NA
cdr3_nt: TGTGCCAGCAGCCCGACAGGGTCCTTAGCCAAAAACATTCAGTACTTC; cdr3_aa: CASSPTGSLAKNIQYF; j_call: TRBJ2-4; d_call: TRBD1; v_call: TRBV5-6; clone_size: NA
cdr3_nt: TGTGCCAGCAGCTTGATACGGGGAGTGGACACCGGGGAGCTGTTTTTT; cdr3_aa: CASSLIRGVDTGELFF; j_call: TRBJ2-2; d_call: NA; v_call: TRBV5-6; clone_size: NA
cdr3_nt: TGCGCCAGCAGCTTGGAGGGACAGGGACTCTCTGGGGCCAACGTCCTGACTTTC; cdr3_aa: CASSLEGQGLSGANVLTF; j_call: TRBJ2-6; d_call: TRBD1; v_call: TRBV5-1; clone_size: NA
cdr3_nt: TGTGCCAGCTACGAGGGCGGATACTCTGGAAACACCATATATTTT; cdr3_aa: CASYEGGYSGNTIYF; j_call: TRBJ1-3; d_call: NA; v_call: TRBV2; clone_size: NA
cdr3_nt: TGCGCCAGCAGCCAGACGGACAGGGGAGAGACCCAGTACTTC; cdr3_aa: CASSQTDRGETQYF; j_call: TRBJ2-5; d_call: TRBD1; v_call: TRBV4-1; clone_size: NA
cdr3_nt: TGTGCCAGCAGTTACTCTACCGCATCTGAAGCTTTCTTT; cdr3_aa: CASSYSTASEAFF; j_call: TRBJ1-1; d_call: NA; v_call: TRBV6-5; clone_size: NA
cdr3_nt: TGTGCCAGCAGTTACCGCCGGGGAGGAGGGAACACTGAAGCTTTCTTT; cdr3_aa: CASSYRRGGGNTEAFF; j_call: TRBJ1-1; d_call: NA; v_call: TRBV6-5; clone_size: NA
cdr3_nt: TGTGCCAGCAGTCCGATTGTGGACAGTCCAACAGATACGCAGTATTTT; cdr3_aa: CASSPIVDSPTDTQYF; j_call: TRBJ2-3; d_call: NA; v_call: TRBV27; clone_size: NA
cdr3_nt: TGCAGTGCTAGTCTATCCGCTAGCGGGGGTTACAATGAGCAGTTCTTC; cdr3_aa: CSASLSASGGYNEQFF; j_call: TRBJ2-1; d_call: TRBD2; v_call: TRBV20-1; clone_size: NA
cdr3_nt: TGTGCCAGCAGCGCACTTCCCGGGACAGGGATCGGTGGCTACACCTTC; cdr3_aa: CASSALPGTGIGGYTF; j_call: TRBJ1-2; d_call: TRBD1; v_call: TRBV9; clone_size: NA
cdr3_nt: TGTGCCAGCAGCCAAGAAGTGGGGCTAGCGGAAGAGACCCAGTACTTC; cdr3_aa: CASSQEVGLAEETQYF; j_call: TRBJ2-5; d_call: TRBD2; v_call: TRBV3-1/TRBV3-2; clone_size: NA
cdr3_nt: TGTGCCAGCAAACAGGGGTTTGGGGAAAAACTGTTTTTT; cdr3_aa: CASKQGFGEKLFF; j_call: TRBJ1-4; d_call: TRBD1; v_call: TRBV25-1; clone_size: NA
cdr3_nt: TGTGCCAGCAGTGAATATGACACCGGGGAGCTGTTTTTT; cdr3_aa: CASSEYDTGELFF; j_call: TRBJ2-2; d_call: NA; v_call: TRBV6-1; clone_size: NA
cdr3_nt: TGTGCCAGTAGTATCCGAGGACAGGCCACCTTCATCAATGAGCAGTTCTTC; cdr3_aa: CASSIRGQATFINEQFF; j_call: TRBJ2-1; d_call: TRBD1; v_call: TRBV19; clone_size: NA
cdr3_nt: TGTGCCAGCAGCCCACCGGGACTAGCGGGATACGAGCAGTACTTC; cdr3_aa: CASSPPGLAGYEQYF; j_call: TRBJ2-7; d_call: TRBD2; v_call: TRBV7-2; clone_size: NA
cdr3_nt: TGCGCCAGCACGGACAGGTGGGATCAGCCCCAGCATTTT; cdr3_aa: CASTDRWDQPQHF; j_call: TRBJ1-5; d_call: TRBD1; v_call: TRBV23-1; clone_size: NA
cdr3_nt: TGTGCCAGCAGCTTAGAGGCGGGAGGGTACAATGAGCAGTTCTTC; cdr3_aa: CASSLEAGGYNEQFF; j_call: TRBJ2-1; d_call: TRBD2; v_call: TRBV7-9; clone_size: NA
cdr3_nt: TGTGCCAGCAGCTTACAGGGGGACACCGGGGAGCTGTTTTTT; cdr3_aa: CASSLQGDTGELFF; j_call: TRBJ2-2; d_call: TRBD1; v_call: TRBV7-9; clone_size: NA
cdr3_nt: TGTGCCACCAGCCGACAGGGAATGGAGAACACTGAAGCTTTCTTT; cdr3_aa: CATSRQGMENTEAFF; j_call: TRBJ1-1; d_call: TRBD1; v_call: TRBV15; clone_size: NA